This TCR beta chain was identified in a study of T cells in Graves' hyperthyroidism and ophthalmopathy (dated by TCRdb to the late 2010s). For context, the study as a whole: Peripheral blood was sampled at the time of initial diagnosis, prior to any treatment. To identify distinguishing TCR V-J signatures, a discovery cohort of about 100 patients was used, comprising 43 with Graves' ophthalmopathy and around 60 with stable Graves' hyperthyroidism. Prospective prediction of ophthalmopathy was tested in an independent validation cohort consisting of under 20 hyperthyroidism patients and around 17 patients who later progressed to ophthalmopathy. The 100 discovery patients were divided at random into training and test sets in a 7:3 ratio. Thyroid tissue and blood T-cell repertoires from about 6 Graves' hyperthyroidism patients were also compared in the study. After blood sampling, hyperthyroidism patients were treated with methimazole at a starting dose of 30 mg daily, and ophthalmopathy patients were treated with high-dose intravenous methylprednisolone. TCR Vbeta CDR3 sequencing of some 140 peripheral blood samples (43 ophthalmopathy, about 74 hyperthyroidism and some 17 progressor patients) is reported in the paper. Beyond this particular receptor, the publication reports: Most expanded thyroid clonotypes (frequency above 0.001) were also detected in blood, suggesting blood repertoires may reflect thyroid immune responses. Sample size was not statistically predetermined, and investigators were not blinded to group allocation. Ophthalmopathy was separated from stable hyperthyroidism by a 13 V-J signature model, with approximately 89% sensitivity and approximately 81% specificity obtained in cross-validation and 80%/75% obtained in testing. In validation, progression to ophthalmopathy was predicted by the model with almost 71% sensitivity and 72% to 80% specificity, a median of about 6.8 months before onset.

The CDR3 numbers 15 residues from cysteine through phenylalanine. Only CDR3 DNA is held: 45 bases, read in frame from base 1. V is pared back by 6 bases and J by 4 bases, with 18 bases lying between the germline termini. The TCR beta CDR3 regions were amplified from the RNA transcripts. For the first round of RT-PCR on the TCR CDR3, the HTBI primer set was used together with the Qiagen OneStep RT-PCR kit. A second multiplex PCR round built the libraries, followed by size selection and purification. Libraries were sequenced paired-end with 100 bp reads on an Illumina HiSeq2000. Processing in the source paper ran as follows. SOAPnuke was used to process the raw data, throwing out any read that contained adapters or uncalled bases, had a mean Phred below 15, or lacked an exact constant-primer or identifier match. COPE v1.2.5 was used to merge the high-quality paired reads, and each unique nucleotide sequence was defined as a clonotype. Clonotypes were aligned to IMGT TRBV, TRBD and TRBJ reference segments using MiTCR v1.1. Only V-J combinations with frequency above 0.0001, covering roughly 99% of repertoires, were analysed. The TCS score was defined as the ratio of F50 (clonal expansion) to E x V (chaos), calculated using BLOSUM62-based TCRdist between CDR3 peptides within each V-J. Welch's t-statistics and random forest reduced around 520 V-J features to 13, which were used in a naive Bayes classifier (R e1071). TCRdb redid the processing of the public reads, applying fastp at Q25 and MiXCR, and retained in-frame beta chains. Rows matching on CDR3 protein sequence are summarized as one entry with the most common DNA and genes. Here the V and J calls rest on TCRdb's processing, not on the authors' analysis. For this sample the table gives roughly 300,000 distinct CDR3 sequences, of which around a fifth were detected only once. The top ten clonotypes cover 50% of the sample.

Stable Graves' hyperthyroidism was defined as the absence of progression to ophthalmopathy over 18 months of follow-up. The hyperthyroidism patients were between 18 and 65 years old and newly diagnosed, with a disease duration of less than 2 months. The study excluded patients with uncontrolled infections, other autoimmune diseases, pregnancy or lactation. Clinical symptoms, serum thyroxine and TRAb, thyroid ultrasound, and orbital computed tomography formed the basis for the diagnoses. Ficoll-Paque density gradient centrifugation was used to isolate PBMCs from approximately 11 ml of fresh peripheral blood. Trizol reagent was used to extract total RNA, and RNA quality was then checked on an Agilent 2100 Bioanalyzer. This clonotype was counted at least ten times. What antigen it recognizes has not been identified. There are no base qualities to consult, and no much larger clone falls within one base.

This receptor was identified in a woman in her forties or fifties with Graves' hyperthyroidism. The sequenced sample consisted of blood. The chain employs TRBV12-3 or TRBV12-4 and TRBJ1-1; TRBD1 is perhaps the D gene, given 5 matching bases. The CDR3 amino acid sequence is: CASSHSNGGGTEAFF. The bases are TGTGCCAGCAGCCACTCGAATGGGGGGGGCACTGAAGCTTTCTTT.